This TCR beta chain was sequenced during a study of blood T cell repertoires in COVID-19. Whole-study context: COVID-19 samples, acute and convalescent, were from the United States, Italy and Spain.

This CDR3 contains 16 residues. From germline, CDR1 is LGHNA and CDR2 YNFKEQ. Trimming stripped 2 bases from V and 7 bases from J, with 15 bases between. Assay: immunoSEQ multiplex PCR; the TCRdb copy retains only in-frame clones and omits some. The top ten clones hold more than 5.5% of a sample with more than 9,500 clones, approximately 85% of them seen once. The rearrangement joins TRBV4-2 to TRBJ1-6; tentatively, D is TRBD1 (6 bases). The sequenced sample consisted of peripheral blood. The source of this sequence is a human donor in a cohort sampled during active COVID-19. CDR3 amino acids: CASSQPPTGGNSPLHF. DNA for the CDR3: TGTGCCAGCAGCCAACCTCCGACAGGCGGGAATTCACCCCTCCACTTT.